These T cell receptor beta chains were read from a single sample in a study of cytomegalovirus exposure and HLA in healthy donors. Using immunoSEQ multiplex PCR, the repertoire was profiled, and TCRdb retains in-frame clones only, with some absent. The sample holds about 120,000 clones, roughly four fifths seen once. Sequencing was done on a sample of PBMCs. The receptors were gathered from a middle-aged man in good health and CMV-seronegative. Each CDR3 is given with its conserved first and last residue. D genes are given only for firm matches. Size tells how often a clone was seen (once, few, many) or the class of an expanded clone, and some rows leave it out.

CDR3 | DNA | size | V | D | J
CASNGGTDTQYF | TGTGCCAGCAACGGCGGGACAGATACGCAGTATTTT | . | TRBV11-2 | . | TRBJ2-3
CASRPQGGQYF | TGCGCCAGCAGGCCCCAGGGAGGCCAGTACTTC | . | TRBV23-1 | . | TRBJ2-7
CASSSSGGRETQYF | TGTGCCAGCAGCTCCTCCGGCGGAAGGGAGACCCAGTACTTC | . | TRBV7-3 | . | TRBJ2-5
CASSADGRSLETQYF | TGTGCCAGCAGTGCGGACGGGAGGAGCCTAGAGACCCAGTACTTC | . | TRBV25-1 | TRBD2 | TRBJ2-5
CASTDPSGYYGYTF | TGTGCCAGCACCGACCCGTCGGGATACTATGGCTACACCTTC | . | TRBV6-6 | . | TRBJ1-2
CASSLMGGAPQPQHF | TGTGCCAGCAGCCTAATGGGGGGTGCCCCCCAGCCCCAGCATTTT | few | TRBV28 | . | TRBJ1-5
CASSLEQAVYSEQFF | TGCGCCAGCAGCTTGGAACAGGCGGTCTACAGTGAGCAGTTCTTC | . | TRBV5-1 | . | TRBJ2-1
CASSRTGGNNEKLFF | TGTGCCAGTAGCCGGACAGGGGGGAATAATGAAAAACTGTTTTTT | . | TRBV19 | TRBD1 | TRBJ1-4
CAWSVQGQGASGGQYF | TGTGCCTGGAGTGTACAAGGGCAGGGGGCCTCCGGGGGGCAGTACTTC | . | TRBV30 | TRBD1 | TRBJ2-7
CASSLLAGAAEQYF | TGTGCCAGCAGTTTACTAGCGGGAGCCGCCGAGCAGTACTTC | . | TRBV27 | TRBD2 | TRBJ2-7
CASSPSRTGATEAFF | TGTGCCAGCAGTCCCTCCCGGACAGGGGCCACTGAAGCTTTCTTT | . | TRBV28 | TRBD1 | TRBJ1-1
CASSLRGAGDSPLHF | TGTGCCAGCAGCTTACGGGGGGCTGGGGATTCACCCCTCCACTTT | . | TRBV11-2 | . | TRBJ1-6
CACSADTEAFF | TGTGCCTGTTCGGCGGACACTGAAGCTTTCTTT | . | TRBV30 | . | TRBJ1-1
CAWDHSGNRQYF | TGTGCCTGGGATCACAGCGGGAATCGGCAGTACTTC | . | TRBV30 | TRBD2 | TRBJ2-5
CASSGRTAPSEPQHF | TGTGCCAGCAGTGGGCGTACAGCCCCTTCCGAGCCCCAGCATTTT | . | TRBV2 | . | TRBJ1-5
CSVVEAVISNQPQHF | TGCAGCGTTGTGGAGGCTGTAATTAGCAATCAGCCCCAGCATTTT | few | TRBV29-1 | . | TRBJ1-5
CAASGGASYNEQFF | TGCGCCGCTAGCGGGGGGGCGTCCTACAATGAGCAGTTCTTC | . | TRBV4-1 | TRBD2 | TRBJ2-1
CSGMDRASYEQYF | TGCAGCGGGATGGACAGGGCGTCGTACGAGCAGTACTTC | . | TRBV29-1 | TRBD1 | TRBJ2-7
CASSTGGGGGHNEQFF | TGTGCCAGTAGTACGGGTGGGGGAGGCGGGCACAATGAGCAGTTCTTC | . | TRBV19 | . | TRBJ2-1
CASSPGLHGETQYF | TGCGCCAGCAGCCCGGGACTTCATGGGGAGACCCAGTACTTC | . | TRBV5-1 | . | TRBJ2-5
CASSQDLRGLGKGYTF | TGCGCCAGCAGCCAAGATCTAAGGGGGCTAGGGAAGGGCTACACCTTC | few | TRBV4-3 | TRBD1 | TRBJ1-2
CASSSGRGTSGAETQYF | TGTGCCAGCAGCTCTGGGCGGGGGACTAGCGGGGCAGAGACCCAGTACTTC | . | TRBV7-8 | TRBD2 | TRBJ2-5
CASSFDNAATEAFF | TGTGCCAGCAGCTTCGACAATGCCGCCACTGAAGCTTTCTTT | . | TRBV7-9 | . | TRBJ1-1
CASSLGQEYGYTF | TGTGCCAGCAGCTTGGGACAGGAATATGGCTACACCTTC | . | TRBV7-3 | TRBD1 | TRBJ1-2
CASYRGGGPFGYTF | TGTGCCAGCTACCGCGGGGGGGGTCCTTTTGGCTACACCTTC | few | TRBV19 | . | TRBJ1-2
CASSLTGLGEKLFF | TGCGCCAGCAGCTTGACAGGGCTAGGGGAAAAACTGTTTTTT | few | TRBV5-1 | . | TRBJ1-4
CASSLAVGPDTQYF | TGTGCCAGCAGCTTAGCGGTTGGCCCAGATACGCAGTATTTT | few | TRBV7-9 | . | TRBJ2-3
CASSQGQGFYEQYF | TGTGCCAGCAGCCAAGGACAGGGTTTCTACGAGCAGTACTTC | . | TRBV14 | TRBD1 | TRBJ2-7
CASMRAGNSWEQYF | TGTGCCAGCATGAGAGCGGGCAACTCCTGGGAGCAGTACTTC | . | TRBV27 | . | TRBJ2-7
CASSLQGQGVNEQFF | TGTGCCAGCAGCTTGCAAGGACAGGGGGTCAATGAGCAGTTCTTC | . | TRBV7-2 | TRBD1 | TRBJ2-1
CASGLTGDIQYF | TGTGCTAGTGGTTTGACAGGGGACATTCAGTACTTC | . | TRBV12-5 | TRBD1 | TRBJ2-4
CSGTGTNYGYTF | TGCAGCGGGACAGGGACCAACTATGGCTACACCTTC | . | TRBV29-1 | TRBD1 | TRBJ1-2
CASSEGGSYNEQFF | TGTGCCAGCAGTGAGGGAGGGTCCTACAATGAGCAGTTCTTC | . | TRBV6-5 | TRBD2 | TRBJ2-1
CASSVGDMEAFF | TGTGCCAGCAGTGTCGGCGACATGGAAGCTTTCTTT | . | TRBV25-1 | . | TRBJ1-1
CASSSAGHSSGNTIYF | TGTGCCAGCAGCTCCGCCGGTCATTCCTCTGGAAACACCATATATTTT | . | TRBV7-9 | . | TRBJ1-3
CASSPQAGGPDEQYF | TGTGCCAGCTCACCACAGGCGGGAGGGCCGGACGAGCAGTACTTC | . | TRBV18 | TRBD2 | TRBJ2-7
CASSLVRGEKYF | TGTGCCAGCAGCTTAGTTCGGGGGGAGAAGTACTTC | once | TRBV11-2 | TRBD2 | TRBJ2-7
CASEGDPKVEQYF | TGTGCCAGCGAGGGGGACCCCAAAGTCGAGCAGTACTTC | . | TRBV6-5 | . | TRBJ2-7
CAWQGIGLNTEAFF | TGTGCCTGGCAGGGTATTGGTTTGAACACTGAAGCTTTCTTT | . | TRBV30 | . | TRBJ1-1
CASSSNRAVYEQYF | TGTGCCAGCAGCTCGAACAGGGCTGTCTACGAGCAGTACTTC | few | TRBV5-4 | . | TRBJ2-7
CASSDWTPNSGNTIYF | TGTGCTAGTTCGGACTGGACCCCTAACTCTGGAAACACCATATATTTT | . | TRBV12-5 | . | TRBJ1-3
CASSRPGNEQYF | TGTGCCAGCAGCCGCCCGGGGAACGAGCAGTACTTC | . | TRBV5-8 | . | TRBJ2-7
CASSLVAGNTGELFF | TGCGCCAGCAGCTTGGTTGCAGGGAACACCGGGGAGCTGTTTTTT | . | TRBV5-1 | . | TRBJ2-2
CASRPTDRNQPQHF | TGTGCCAGCAGACCTACGGACAGAAATCAGCCCCAGCATTTT | . | TRBV2 | . | TRBJ1-5
CASSYVQGEAFF | TGTGCCAGCAGTTACGTTCAGGGAGAAGCTTTCTTT | . | TRBV6-7 | . | TRBJ1-1
CASSFSLAGKETQYF | TGTGCCAGCAGTTTCTCCCTAGCGGGTAAAGAGACCCAGTACTTC | . | TRBV28 | TRBD2 | TRBJ2-5
CASSAGTGIQPQHF | TGTGCCAGCAGCGCCGGGACAGGGATTCAGCCCCAGCATTTT | few | TRBV7-6 | TRBD1 | TRBJ1-5
CASSFGTGGFYEQYF | TGTGCCAGCAGCTTCGGGACAGGGGGGTTCTACGAGCAGTACTTC | . | TRBV7-2 | TRBD1 | TRBJ2-7
CSVGVTNEKLFF | TGCAGCGTCGGGGTCACTAATGAAAAACTGTTTTTT | . | TRBV29-1 | . | TRBJ1-4
CASGLGLKGESGYTF | TGTGCTAGTGGTTTGGGACTTAAGGGGGAATCTGGCTACACCTTC | once | TRBV12-5 | . | TRBJ1-2
CASSLVGQGVLGYGYTF | TGTGCCAGTTCTCTCGTAGGACAGGGAGTACTGGGCTATGGCTACACCTTC | . | TRBV19 | TRBD1 | TRBJ1-2
CASSFLRDTQYF | TGTGCCAGCAGCTTCCTACGGGATACGCAGTATTTT | . | TRBV7-2 | . | TRBJ2-3
CASSYSGTYYEQYF | TGTGCCAGCAGTTACTCCGGGACTTACTACGAGCAGTACTTC | . | TRBV6-5 | . | TRBJ2-7
CASKISVSTDTQYF | TGTGCCAGTAAAATTAGCGTTAGCACAGATACGCAGTATTTT | . | TRBV19 | . | TRBJ2-3
CASSLEYSNYGYTF | TGTGCCAGCAGCTTAGAGTACAGCAACTATGGCTACACCTTC | . | TRBV7-8 | . | TRBJ1-2
CASSPGLTATDTQYF | TGTGCCAGCAGCCCCGGACTAACCGCCACAGATACGCAGTATTTT | . | TRBV7-2 | . | TRBJ2-3
CASSPQRGAYEQYF | TGTGCCAGCAGCCCCCAGCGGGGTGCCTACGAGCAGTACTTC | . | TRBV2 | TRBD2 | TRBJ2-7
CAWKAGPDEQFF | TGTGCCTGGAAGGCAGGCCCCGATGAGCAGTTCTTC | . | TRBV30 | . | TRBJ2-1
CASSPAGTDSLANYGYTF | TGTGCCAGCTCACCAGCCGGGACAGACTCCTTAGCTAACTATGGCTACACCTTC | . | TRBV18 | TRBD1 | TRBJ1-2